Here is one TCR beta chain with its context. Its specificity is not known. This sample is part of a study of vaccination effects on CD4 cells after COVID-19. Study findings and constraints: From healthy vaccinees, only 1 of 255 vaccine-induced clones also reacted to common cold coronaviruses. There were few convalescent patients in the study and no early post-infection timepoints.

Germline V gene data show CDR1 as LNHDA and CDR2 as SQIVND (reference sequence). V shed 9 bases, J shed 5 bases, and the junction held 7 bases outside the gene matches. This CDR3 region has 14 residues. This table comes from immunoSEQ multiplex PCR, and its TCRdb copy is limited to in-frame clones, with some not included. Of fewer than 85,000 clones detected, around 70% appear once; the ten largest clones hold over 2%. Following culture for about 11 days, CD4+ T cells were isolated. Either the mRNA-1273 or the BNT162b2 vaccine was given to participants as two doses. Each culture had half its medium swapped for IL-2 medium on days 3 and 7.

The chain couples TRBV19 to TRBJ2-2; 9 bases line up with TRBD2. The clonotype originates from a human donor who received a COVID-19 vaccine. The source was CD4+ T cells from PBMCs cultured without peptide, collected after COVID-19 vaccination. This chain's CDR3 is CASKNSGGTGELFF. CDR3 coding DNA: TGTGCCAGCAAAAATAGCGGGGGTACCGGGGAGCTGTTTTTT.